A selection of T cell receptor beta chains follows, all from one sample in a study of blood T cell repertoires in COVID-19. Repertoires were generated with immunoSEQ multiplex PCR, while TCRdb's copy carries only in-frame clones and drops some. This table has 100,000 to 150,000 clones, around 81% appearing once. The sequenced material came from peripheral blood. These receptors all come from a woman aged 50 to 60 with acute or convalescent COVID-19. Both conserved end residues are trimmed from each CDR3. Each record gives: J gene, V gene, D gene, CDR3 protein. The D gene is left open where the match is weak.

J: TRBJ2-1
V: TRBV13
D: -
CDR3: ASSRGLSYNEQF

J: TRBJ2-7
V: TRBV2
D: TRBD2
CDR3: ASSPKGTTRGKY

J: TRBJ1-4
V: TRBV2
D: -
CDR3: ASSDTVGEKLF

J: TRBJ2-1
V: TRBV5-1
D: TRBD2
CDR3: ASSLPQTSGGTDEQF

J: TRBJ1-6
V: TRBV27
D: TRBD1
CDR3: ASSLGQANSPLH

J: TRBJ1-2
V: TRBV7-2
D: TRBD1
CDR3: ASSQGGQGAFNYGYT

J: TRBJ2-3
V: TRBV5-1
D: TRBD2
CDR3: ASTTVAGFTDTQY

J: TRBJ2-2
V: TRBV4-1
D: -
CDR3: ASSQVGSTIRGGELF

J: TRBJ1-4
V: TRBV5-1
D: -
CDR3: ASSGGTATNEKLF

J: TRBJ2-3
V: TRBV15
D: -
CDR3: ATSNRGSTDTQY

J: TRBJ2-5
V: TRBV27
D: -
CDR3: ASSLIRGETQY

J: TRBJ1-2
V: TRBV24-1
D: TRBD1
CDR3: ATRGQGPGYT

J: TRBJ2-1
V: TRBV4-2
D: TRBD2
CDR3: ASSQDVASGGAWQF

J: TRBJ1-5
V: TRBV7-8
D: -
CDR3: ASSLGGVGGQPQH

J: TRBJ2-1
V: TRBV6-4
D: TRBD1
CDR3: ASSLTSGTGNEQF

J: TRBJ2-7
V: TRBV13
D: TRBD2
CDR3: ASSLARGLAISYEQY

J: TRBJ2-3
V: TRBV11-2
D: -
CDR3: ASSLYASTDTQY

J: TRBJ2-6
V: TRBV30
D: -
CDR3: ASRLIGANVLT

J: TRBJ2-7
V: TRBV6-5
D: -
CDR3: ASSYSGHPYEQY

J: TRBJ2-7
V: TRBV4-2
D: TRBD2
CDR3: ASSQEGLAESYEQY

J: TRBJ1-6
V: TRBV3-1/TRBV3-2
D: -
CDR3: ASSDHREALH

J: TRBJ1-1
V: TRBV18
D: TRBD1
CDR3: ASSEGQGGEAF

J: TRBJ1-5
V: TRBV19
D: -
CDR3: ASSITSGGGNQPQH

J: TRBJ1-2
V: TRBV24-1
D: TRBD1
CDR3: ATSDPRGQGDYGYT

J: TRBJ2-3
V: TRBV7-6
D: TRBD2
CDR3: ASSRMQLTSGRSTDTQY

J: TRBJ2-5
V: TRBV18
D: -
CDR3: ASSQGHQQETQY